Below, 9 T cell receptor beta chains from the same sample are listed, as sequenced in a study of T cell repertoires in cytomegalovirus infection. TCRdb independently ran MiXCR on the reads; one entry per CDR3 protein. Among about 530,000 distinct CDR3 sequences listed, roughly 29% were seen once. The source material was PBMCs. Receptor source: a human donor in good health (CMV status not recorded). Some clones in this sample may be carry-over from other donors' samples.

This clonotype came up many times. This rearrangement joins TRBV12-3 or TRBV12-4 to TRBJ2-3, with TRBD1 matching 7 bases. V was pared by 8 bases and J by 5 bases, with 13 bases of the junction left unmatched. The CDR3 consists of 15 residues. The CDR3 reads CASSIVEGARDTQYF. The CDR3 coding sequence is TGTGCCAGCTCCATCGTAGAGGGGGCTAGAGATACGCAGTATTTT.

This clonotype was observed many times. The chain has TRBV7-6 and TRBJ2-5; D might be TRBD1 (6 bases). Per germline, CDR1 SGHVS and CDR2 FNYEAQ. Trimming removed 3 bases from V and 6 bases from J, with 14 bases in between. The CDR3 has 14 amino acids. This chain's CDR3 is CASSFGQGRKTQYF. CDR3 coding DNA: TGTGCCAGCAGCTTTGGGCAGGGGAGAAAGACCCAGTACTTC.

This clonotype was counted between two and nine times. The chain combines TRBV12-5 with TRBJ2-3; D is perhaps TRBD1 (7 bases). V was cut by 6 bases and J by 4 bases, with 14 bases left in between. Germline values: CDR1 LGHNT, CDR2 FRNRAP. The CDR3 is 14 residues long. The chain's CDR3 is CASGRDREADTQYF. The DNA for the CDR3 is TGTGCTAGTGGCCGTGACAGGGAGGCAGATACGCAGTATTTT.

The chain joins TRBV6-2 or TRBV6-3 to TRBJ2-2, with 9 bases identical to TRBD2. The CDR3 length is 14 residues. Germline CDR1 MNHEY, CDR2 SVGEGT. Trimming cost V 7 bases and J 7 bases; bases outside gene matches: 7. The CDR3 here is CASNLAGDDGELFF. For the CDR3, the DNA is TGTGCCAGCAATTTAGCGGGAGACGACGGGGAGCTGTTTTTT.

J is TRBJ2-5 and V is TRBV27; D could derive from TRBD1 or TRBD2 (6 bases each). Trimming left V 3 bases short and J 3 bases short, with 11 bases between. Germline values: CDR1 MNHEY, CDR2 SMNVEV (reference sequence). This CDR3 spans 14 amino acids. The CDR3, as DNA: TGTGCCAGCAGTTTGGTTAGGGGGGAAGAGACCCAGTACTTC. It translates to CASSLVRGEETQYF.

The rearrangement links TRBV2 to TRBJ1-3, with unresolved D. This CDR3 is built from 15 residues. The V end was cut by 4 bases, the J end by 0 bases, with 10 bases between. Looked up from germline, CDR1 is SNHLY and CDR2 is FYNNEI. CDR3 in DNA: TGTGCCAGCAGTGCCGTTGCGAACTCTGGAAACACCATATATTTT. Translating it yields CASSAVANSGNTIYF.

V usage is TRBV28 and J usage is TRBJ2-4; tentatively, D is TRBD2 (7 bases). CDR3 length: 14 residues. V was cut by 8 bases and J by 7 bases, with 18 bases left in between. Germline V gene sequence: CDR1 MDHEN, CDR2 SYDVKM. The CDR3 loop reads CASVPEGGANIQYF. In nucleotides, the CDR3 is TGTGCCAGCGTTCCTGAAGGGGGGGCTAACATTCAGTACTTC.

The rearrangement joins TRBV6-2 or TRBV6-3 to TRBJ2-5, with 8 bases lining up with TRBD1. Germline V gene data show CDR1 as MNHEY and CDR2 as SVGEGT. Unmatched junction bases numbered 10, after V lost 6 bases and J lost 4 bases. The CDR3 spans 15 residues. The CDR3 protein is CASRLDRVKGETQYF. The CDR3 DNA reads as TGTGCCAGCAGGCTGGACAGGGTAAAGGGAGAGACCCAGTACTTC.

This chain links TRBV12-3 or TRBV12-4 with TRBJ2-1; D not resolved. Deletions cut 6 bases from V and 8 bases from J, with 14 bases between. The length of the CDR3 is 13 residues. As DNA, the CDR3 is TGTGCCAGCAGGTCACCTCTAGTCTATGAGCAGTTCTTC. This encodes CASRSPLVYEQFF.